A selection of T cell receptor beta chains follows, all from one sample in a study of regulatory T cells in long-lasting Graves disease. TCRdb passed the multiplex PCR reads through MiXCR, listing each CDR3 protein once. The sample has approximately 300,000 distinct CDR3 sequences, 18% seen once. The sequences come from peripheral blood mononuclear cells (PBMCs), collected at new diagnosis, from a patient treated with antithyroid drugs. These receptors were taken from a female donor with Graves disease. CDR3s include the opening cysteine and the closing phenylalanine or tryptophan. A D gene is named only where the DNA matches it firmly. The size field is filled for only some rows; it gives once, few, many or a size class.

many	16	TRBV6-1	TRBJ2-7	TRBD2	TGTGCCAGCAGTGAAGCCTCACTAGCGGGAGCATACGAGCAGTACTTC	CASSEASLAGAYEQYF
few	14	TRBV5-6	TRBJ2-7	.	TGTGCCAGCAGCTTACGCGGGTTGCCCTACGAGCAGTACTTC	CASSLRGLPYEQYF
.	17	TRBV27	TRBJ2-2	TRBD2	TGTGCCAGCAGTTTAGGCCGGGGGGGCGCGGGTCCCCGGGAGCTGTTTTTT	CASSLGRGGAGPRELFF
.	14	TRBV5-1	TRBJ2-7	.	TGCGCCAGCAGCTTGCCGCGGGGTTCCTACGAGCAGTACTTC	CASSLPRGSYEQYF
many	17	TRBV7-3	TRBJ2-7	TRBD2	TGTGCCAGCAGCTTAAATGGGGGACTAGGTAGGAGGACTGAGCAGTACTTC	CASSLNGGLGRRTEQYF
.	15	TRBV2	TRBJ1-1	TRBD1	TGTGCCAGCAGGAACTGGGGGCAGGGGGTACAGGAAGCTTTCTTT	CASRNWGQGVQEAFF
.	18	TRBV3-1	TRBJ2-1	.	TGTGCCAGCAGCCAACGTCTACTCAGGGATCCCTTGGAAGATGAGCAGTTCTTC	CASSQRLLRDPLEDEQFF
many	12	TRBV2	TRBJ1-2	.	TGTGCCAGCAGTGACAGGGGTCTGGGCTACACCTTC	CASSDRGLGYTF
.	13	TRBV2	TRBJ1-1	TRBD1	TGTGCCAGCAGTGGACAGGGCACCATTGAAGCTTTCTTT	CASSGQGTIEAFF
many	14	TRBV28	TRBJ2-1	TRBD2	TGTGCCAGCACCACGCATGGGGGGGACAATGAGCAGTTCTTC	CASTTHGGDNEQFF
few	15	TRBV3-1	TRBJ2-1	.	TGTGCCAGCAGCCAAGACATTCTGGTCTACAATGAGCAGTTCTTC	CASSQDILVYNEQFF
many	16	TRBV6-1	TRBJ1-6	TRBD1	TGTGCCAGCAGCACAGGGGCCAGCTCCTATAATTCACCCCTCCACTTT	CASSTGASSYNSPLHF
.	14	TRBV5-1	TRBJ1-1	.	TGCGCCAGCAGCTGGGACTCCCGGGGGACTGAAGCTTTCTTT	CASSWDSRGTEAFF
few	17	TRBV5-1	TRBJ2-5	.	TGCGCCAGCAGCTTGGGTCTGTTTTCAGGGTCGGGAGAGACCCAGTACTTC	CASSLGLFSGSGETQYF
many	14	TRBV20-1	TRBJ2-3	TRBD1	TGCAGTGCGGGACAGGGAGGGGGCACAGATACGCAGTATTTT	CSAGQGGGTDTQYF
once	14	TRBV10-3	TRBJ2-3	TRBD2	TGTGCCATCAGGGGGACTAGCGGGAGCGATACGCAGTATTTT	CAIRGTSGSDTQYF
many	13	TRBV27	TRBJ2-7	.	TGTGCCAGCAGTTCGGACAGCTCCTACGAGCAGTACTTC	CASSSDSSYEQYF
few	15	TRBV20-1	TRBJ1-2	TRBD1	TGCAGTGCTAGACCGGACAGGGCCCAATTTTATGGCTACACCTTC	CSARPDRAQFYGYTF
.	13	TRBV9	TRBJ2-7	TRBD2	TGTGCCAGCAGCCGGCTAGCGGGCGAAGAGCAGTACTTC	CASSRLAGEEQYF
many	17	TRBV15	TRBJ1-1	.	TGTGCCACCAGCAGACCGGAAAGGAAGTACGTGAACACTGAAGCTTTCTTT	CATSRPERKYVNTEAFF
.	15	TRBV27	TRBJ2-5	.	TGTGCCAGCGTTTTGAGGTGGCACGAGCAAGAGACCCAGTACTTC	CASVLRWHEQETQYF
.	16	TRBV7-2	TRBJ2-5	TRBD2	TGTGCCAGCAGCCCGGGACTAGTTCGGGAAGTAGAGACCCAGTACTTC	CASSPGLVREVETQYF
many	21	TRBV11-2	TRBJ2-3	TRBD2	TGTGCCAGCAGCTCACCATCGTTGAGACTAGCGGGATATCGTGACACAGATACGCAGTATTTT	CASSSPSLRLAGYRDTDTQYF
few	17	TRBV20-1	TRBJ2-7	TRBD2	TGCAGTGCTAGAGACGGGCTAGCGGGAGTAGGGGCCTACGAGCAGTACTTC	CSARDGLAGVGAYEQYF
many	17	TRBV19	TRBJ2-5	.	TGTGCCAGTAGTATGAGTCTAGGGTTGTTCCGGCAAGAGACCCAGTACTTC	CASSMSLGLFRQETQYF
many	17	TRBV6-2/TRBV6-3	TRBJ2-2	TRBD2	TGTGCCAGCAGTTACGGGACTAGCGGAACGAACACCGGGGAGCTGTTTTTT	CASSYGTSGTNTGELFF
.	12	TRBV19	TRBJ2-1	.	TGTGCCAGTAGTATCCCGGGACAAGAGCAGTTCTTC	CASSIPGQEQFF
.	11	TRBV6-1	TRBJ1-2	.	TGTGCCAGCAGTGAGGCAGGGAGGGGAACCTTC	CASSEAGRGTF
many	14	TRBV9	TRBJ2-1	TRBD1	TGTGCCAGCAGCGCCCTGGGACAGCACAATGAGCAGTTCTTC	CASSALGQHNEQFF
many	15	TRBV11-2	TRBJ2-4	.	TGTGCCAGCAGCTTATCGAGGGTAGCCAAAAACATTCAGTACTTC	CASSLSRVAKNIQYF
.	11	TRBV6-1	TRBJ1-1	.	TGTGCCAGCATCTCAGGGCCAGAAGCTTTCTTT	CASISGPEAFF
.	15	TRBV4-1	TRBJ2-7	.	TGCGCCAGCAGCCCGGCGATGGTGGGAGACTACGAGCAGTACTTC	CASSPAMVGDYEQYF
many	14	TRBV30	TRBJ2-7	.	TGTGCCTGGAGTGTGGAGTATGCCTCATACGAGCAGTACTTC	CAWSVEYASYEQYF
few	12	TRBV19	TRBJ1-5	.	TGTGCCAGTAGTACGCGCAATCAGCCCCAGCATTTT	CASSTRNQPQHF
many	17	TRBV15	TRBJ2-6	.	TGTGCCACCAGCAGCCCTACTAAGGAGTCTGGGGCCAACGTCCTGACTTTC	CATSSPTKESGANVLTF
few	14	TRBV19	TRBJ2-7	TRBD1	TGTGCCAGTAGTTTCGGGACAGGGAACGACGAGCAGTACTTC	CASSFGTGNDEQYF
many	13	TRBV9	TRBJ2-3	.	TGCGCCAGCAGCGTACTAGGGACGGATACGCAGTATTTT	CASSVLGTDTQYF
many	16	TRBV5-1	TRBJ2-1	.	TGCGCCAGCAGCTTGGCCCCCGGGGGCCTACGCAATGAGCAGTTCTTC	CASSLAPGGLRNEQFF
many	15	TRBV29-1	TRBJ2-2	TRBD1	TGCAGCGTTGAGACCGGGACAGGGGGCACCGGGGAGCTGTTTTTT	CSVETGTGGTGELFF
few	13	TRBV9	TRBJ2-5	.	TGTGCCAGCAGCGCCATCGGGGGAGAGACCCAGTACTTC	CASSAIGGETQYF
.	15	TRBV19	TRBJ2-1	TRBD2	TGTGCCAGTAGTATAGTACTAGCGTGGTCCAATGAGCAGTTCTTC	CASSIVLAWSNEQFF
many	13	TRBV12-3/TRBV12-4	TRBJ2-1	.	TGTGCCAGCAGTTTTATAACGCAGGATGAGCAGTTCTTC	CASSFITQDEQFF
many	16	TRBV7-9	TRBJ2-2	TRBD1	TGTGCCAGCAGAAACACCGGGACAGGGGGCTCCGGGGAGCTGTTTTTT	CASRNTGTGGSGELFF
once	15	TRBV27	TRBJ1-4	TRBD1	TGTGCCAGCAGTTTTAGGAGACAGGGAAATGAAAAACTGTTTTTT	CASSFRRQGNEKLFF
.	15	TRBV20-1	TRBJ2-1	.	TGCAGTGCTGAAACAAACGCCGGGGCATACAATGAGCAGTTCTTC	CSAETNAGAYNEQFF
many	16	TRBV24-1	TRBJ2-6	.	TGTGCCACCAGTGACCGCAGGGTCCCTGGGGCCAACGTCCTGACTTTC	CATSDRRVPGANVLTF
many	13	TRBV24-1	TRBJ2-1	TRBD2	TGTGCCACCAAACGCGGGAGGGACAATGAGCAGTTCTTC	CATKRGRDNEQFF
many	14	TRBV6-1	TRBJ2-3	.	TGTGCCAGCAGTGAGCTGGGCCCCTCGGATACGCAGTATTTT	CASSELGPSDTQYF
.	13	TRBV28	TRBJ2-7	.	TGTGCCAGTATACATGACAGCTCCTACGAGCAGTACTTC	CASIHDSSYEQYF
many	14	TRBV12-5	TRBJ2-1	TRBD2	TGTGCTAGTGGTTTGGTATTCGGGGGGATTGAGCAGTTCTTC	CASGLVFGGIEQFF
few	15	TRBV6-1	TRBJ2-7	TRBD1	TGTGCCAGCACTCCCCCGGGACAGGGTCCCTACGAGCAGTACTTC	CASTPPGQGPYEQYF
many	15	TRBV20-1	TRBJ2-7	TRBD2	TGCAGTGCTAGTCTAAGAGGAGAACTAGCGCTCGAGCAGTACTTC	CSASLRGELALEQYF
.	15	TRBV5-6	TRBJ1-6	.	TGTGCCAGCAGCCAGCAAAGCTCCTATAATTCACCCCTCCACTTT	CASSQQSSYNSPLHF
.	14	TRBV5-1	TRBJ1-1	.	TGTGCCAGCAGCACCCTCGGGAAGGGCACTGAAGCTTTCTTT	CASSTLGKGTEAFF
few	12	TRBV29-1	TRBJ1-1	TRBD1	TGCAGCGTTGCAGGGGGCGAAACTGAAGCTTTCTTT	CSVAGGETEAFF
many	14	TRBV6-1	TRBJ2-1	.	TGTGCCAGCAGTAGCAACATTGCTATGGGACATCGGATCTTC	CASSSNIAMGHRIF
.	15	TRBV14	TRBJ2-1	TRBD2	TGTGCCAGCAGCCAAGACACTAGCGGGAGTCATGAGCAGTTCTTC	CASSQDTSGSHEQFF
.	16	TRBV7-2	TRBJ1-3	.	TGTGCCAGCAGCTCAAAGGTCGCTTACTCTGGAAACACCATATATTTT	CASSSKVAYSGNTIYF
many	17	TRBV11-2	TRBJ2-6	.	TGTGCCAGCAGCTGGGGCAACATGGGGTATGGGGCCAACGTCCTGACTTTC	CASSWGNMGYGANVLTF
few	13	TRBV19	TRBJ2-7	.	TGTGCCAGTAGTATAACAGGGTCCTACGAGCAGTACTTC	CASSITGSYEQYF